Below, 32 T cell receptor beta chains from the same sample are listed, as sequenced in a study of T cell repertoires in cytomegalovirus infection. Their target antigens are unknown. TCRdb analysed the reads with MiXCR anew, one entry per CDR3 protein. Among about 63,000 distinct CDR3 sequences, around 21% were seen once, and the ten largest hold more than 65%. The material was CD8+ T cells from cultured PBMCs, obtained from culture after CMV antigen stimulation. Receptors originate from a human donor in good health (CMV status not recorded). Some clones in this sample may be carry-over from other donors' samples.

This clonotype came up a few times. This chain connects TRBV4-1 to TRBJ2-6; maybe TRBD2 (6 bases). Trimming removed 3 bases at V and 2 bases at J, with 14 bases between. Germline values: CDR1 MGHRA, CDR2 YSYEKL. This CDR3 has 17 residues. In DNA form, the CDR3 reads TGCGCCAGCAGCCATGCGGGGATCAGCCCTGGGGCCAACGTCCTGACTTTC. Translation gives CASSHAGISPGANVLTF.

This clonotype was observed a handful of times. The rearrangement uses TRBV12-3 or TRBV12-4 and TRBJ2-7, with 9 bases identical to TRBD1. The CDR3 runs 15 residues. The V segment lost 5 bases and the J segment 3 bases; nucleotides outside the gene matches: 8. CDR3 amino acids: CASSPDRGVGYEQYF. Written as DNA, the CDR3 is TGTGCCAGCAGTCCGGACAGGGGAGTTGGCTACGAGCAGTACTTC.

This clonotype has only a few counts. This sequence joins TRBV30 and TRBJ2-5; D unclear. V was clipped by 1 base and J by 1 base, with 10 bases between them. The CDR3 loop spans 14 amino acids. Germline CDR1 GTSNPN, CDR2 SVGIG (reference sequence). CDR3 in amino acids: CAWSAPRIQETQYF. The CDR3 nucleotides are TGTGCCTGGAGTGCCCCCAGAATCCAAGAGACCCAGTACTTC.

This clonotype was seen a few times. In DNA form, the CDR3 reads TGCGCCAGCAGCCAAGAAGCGACAGCTTCCTATGGCTACACCTTC. This encodes CASSQEATASYGYTF. This rearrangement joins TRBV4-1 to TRBJ1-2, with TRBD1 as a possible D gene (5 bases). The germline V gene has CDR1 MGHRA and CDR2 YSYEKL. The V end lost 0 bases, the J end lost 4 bases, and 12 bases lay between the germline ends. This CDR3 contains 15 residues.

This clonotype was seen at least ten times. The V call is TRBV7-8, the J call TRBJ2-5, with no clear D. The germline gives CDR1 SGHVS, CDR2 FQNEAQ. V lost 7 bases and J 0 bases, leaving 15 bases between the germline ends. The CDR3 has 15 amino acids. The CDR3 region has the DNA TGTGCCAGCATTCGCCCGGGCGCGTACCAAGAGACCCAGTACTTC. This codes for CASIRPGAYQETQYF.

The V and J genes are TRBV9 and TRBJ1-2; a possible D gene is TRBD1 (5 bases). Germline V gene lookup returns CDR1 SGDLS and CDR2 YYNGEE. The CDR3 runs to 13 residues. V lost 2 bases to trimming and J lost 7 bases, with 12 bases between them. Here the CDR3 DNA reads TGTGCCAGCAGCGTCGGAGGGGATTTTGGCTACACCTTC. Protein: CASSVGGDFGYTF.

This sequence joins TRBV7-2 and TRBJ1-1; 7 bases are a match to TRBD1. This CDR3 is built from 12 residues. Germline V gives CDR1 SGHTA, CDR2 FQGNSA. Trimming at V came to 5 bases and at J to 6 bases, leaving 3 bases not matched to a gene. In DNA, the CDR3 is TGTGCCAGCAGCATCACAGGGGCTGAAGCTTTCTTT. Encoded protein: CASSITGAEAFF.

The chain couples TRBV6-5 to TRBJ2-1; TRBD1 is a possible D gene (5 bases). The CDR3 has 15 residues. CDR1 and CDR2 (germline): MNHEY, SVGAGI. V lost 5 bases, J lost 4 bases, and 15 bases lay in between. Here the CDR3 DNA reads TGTGCCAGCAGTCCTGGGCAGGACACTTACAATGAGCAGTTCTTC. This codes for CASSPGQDTYNEQFF.

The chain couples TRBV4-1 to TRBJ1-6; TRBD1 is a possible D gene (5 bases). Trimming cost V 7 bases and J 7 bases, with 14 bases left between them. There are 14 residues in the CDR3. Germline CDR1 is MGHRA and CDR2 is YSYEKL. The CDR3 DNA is TGCGCCAGCACCTCCTCCCCAGGGAATTCACCCCTCCACTTT. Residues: CASTSSPGNSPLHF.

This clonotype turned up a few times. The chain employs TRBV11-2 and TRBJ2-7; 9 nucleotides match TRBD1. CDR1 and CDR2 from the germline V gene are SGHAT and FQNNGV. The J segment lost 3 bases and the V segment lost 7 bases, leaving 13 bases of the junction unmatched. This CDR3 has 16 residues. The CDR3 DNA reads TGTGCCAGCACCAGATTACCGGGACAGGGCGACTACGAGCAGTACTTC. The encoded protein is CASTRLPGQGDYEQYF.

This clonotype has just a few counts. The CDR3 here is CASSSGEAFF. The CDR3, as DNA: TGTGCCAGCAGCTCAGGTGAAGCTTTCTTT. The chain recombines TRBV12-3 or TRBV12-4 with TRBJ1-1, with D unclear. V dropped 6 bases and J dropped 7 bases, with 6 bases sitting between them. This CDR3 contains 10 residues.

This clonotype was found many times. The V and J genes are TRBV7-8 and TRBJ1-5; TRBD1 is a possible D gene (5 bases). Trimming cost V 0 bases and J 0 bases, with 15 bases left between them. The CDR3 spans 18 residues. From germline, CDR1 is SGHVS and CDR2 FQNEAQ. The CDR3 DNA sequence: TGTGCCAGCAGCTTAGCGACAAGAGGGACCTATAGCAATCAGCCCCAGCATTTT. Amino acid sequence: CASSLATRGTYSNQPQHF. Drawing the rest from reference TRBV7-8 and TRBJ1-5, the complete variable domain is GAGVSQSPRYKVAKRGQDVALRCDPISGHVSLFWYQQALGQGPEFLTYFQNEAQLDKSGLPSDRFFAERPEGSVSTLKIQRTQQEDSAVYLCASSLATRGTYSNQPQHFGDGTRLSIL.

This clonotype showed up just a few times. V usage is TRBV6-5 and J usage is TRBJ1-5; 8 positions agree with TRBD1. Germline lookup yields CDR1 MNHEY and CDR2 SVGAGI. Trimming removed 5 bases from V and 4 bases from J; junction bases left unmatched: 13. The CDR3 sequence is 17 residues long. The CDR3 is CASSQYSGTGYNQPQHF. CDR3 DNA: TGTGCCAGCAGTCAATATTCCGGGACAGGTTATAATCAGCCCCAGCATTTT.

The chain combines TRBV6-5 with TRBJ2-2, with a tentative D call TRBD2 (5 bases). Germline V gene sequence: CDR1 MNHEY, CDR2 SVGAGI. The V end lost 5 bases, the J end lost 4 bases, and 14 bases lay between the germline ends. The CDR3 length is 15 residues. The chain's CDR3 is CASSRPDSSTGELFF. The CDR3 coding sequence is TGTGCCAGCAGTCGTCCGGACTCTTCCACCGGGGAGCTGTTTTTT.

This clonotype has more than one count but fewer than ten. The DNA of the CDR3 is TGTGCCACCCAGGGGGAGACCCAGTACTTC. Its translation: CATQGETQYF. The chain couples TRBV7-2 to TRBJ2-5; possibly TRBD1 for D (6 bases). The germline V gene encodes CDR1 SGHTA and CDR2 FQGNSA. This CDR3 comprises 10 residues. V was pared by 10 bases and J by 5 bases, with 8 bases between.

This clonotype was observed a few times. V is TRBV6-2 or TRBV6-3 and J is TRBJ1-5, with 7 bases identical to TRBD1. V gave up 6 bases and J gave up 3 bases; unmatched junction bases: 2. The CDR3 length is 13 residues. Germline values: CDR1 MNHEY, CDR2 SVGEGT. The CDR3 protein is CASRGQNNQPQHF. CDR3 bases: TGTGCCAGCAGGGGACAGAACAATCAGCCCCAGCATTTT.

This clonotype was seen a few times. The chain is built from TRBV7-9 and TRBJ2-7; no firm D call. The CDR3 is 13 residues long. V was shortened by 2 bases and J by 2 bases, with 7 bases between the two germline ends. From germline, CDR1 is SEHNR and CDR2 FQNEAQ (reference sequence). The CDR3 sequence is CASSLSDPYEQYF. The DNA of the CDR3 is TGTGCCAGCAGCTTAAGTGATCCCTACGAGCAGTACTTC.

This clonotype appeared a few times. DNA for the CDR3: TGTGCCAGCAGCTTAGGATTCGGTGAAGCTTTCTTT. Translated, it gives CASSLGFGEAFF. The J gene is TRBJ1-1, the V gene TRBV7-9, with D unresolved. From germline, CDR1 is SEHNR and CDR2 FQNEAQ (reference sequence). The CDR3 is 12 residues long. V was shortened by 1 base and J by 7 bases, with 7 bases between the two germline ends.

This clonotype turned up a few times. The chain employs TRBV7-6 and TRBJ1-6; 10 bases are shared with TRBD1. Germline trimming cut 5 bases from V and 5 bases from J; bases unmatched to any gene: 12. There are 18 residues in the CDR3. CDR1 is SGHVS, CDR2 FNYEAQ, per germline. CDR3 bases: TGTGCCAGCAGCCCCGGGAGGGGACAGGGGAGCCATAATTCACCCCTCCACTTT. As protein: CASSPGRGQGSHNSPLHF.

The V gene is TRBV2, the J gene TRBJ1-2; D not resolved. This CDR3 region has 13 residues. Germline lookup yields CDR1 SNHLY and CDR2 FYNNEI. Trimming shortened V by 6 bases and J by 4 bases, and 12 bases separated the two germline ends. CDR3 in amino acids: CASRSGPVYGYTF. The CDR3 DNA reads TGTGCCAGCAGATCCGGGCCAGTCTATGGCTACACCTTC.

The CDR3 nucleotides are TGTGCCAGCAGTTTATCCTACAATGAGCAGTTCTTC. Its translation is CASSLSYNEQFF. The chain uses TRBV27 and TRBJ2-1, with D unclear. The V gene lost 0 bases and the J gene lost 3 bases, with 0 bases spanning the gap. Germline V gene lookup returns CDR1 MNHEY and CDR2 SMNVEV (reference sequence). There are 12 residues in the CDR3.

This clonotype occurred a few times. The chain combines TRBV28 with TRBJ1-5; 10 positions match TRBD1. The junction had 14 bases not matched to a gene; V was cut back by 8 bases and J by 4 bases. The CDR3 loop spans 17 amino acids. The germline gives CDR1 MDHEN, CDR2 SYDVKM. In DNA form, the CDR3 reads TGTGCCAGCTGGTCACATGGCGGGACAGGGGTGAATCAGCCCCAGCATTTT. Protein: CASWSHGGTGVNQPQHF.

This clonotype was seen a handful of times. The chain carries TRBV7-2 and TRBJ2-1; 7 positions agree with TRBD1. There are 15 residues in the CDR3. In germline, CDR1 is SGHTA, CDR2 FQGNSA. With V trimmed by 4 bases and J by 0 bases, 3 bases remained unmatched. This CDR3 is CASSYRDSSYNEQFF. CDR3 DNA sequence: TGTGCCAGCAGCTACCGGGACAGCTCCTACAATGAGCAGTTCTTC. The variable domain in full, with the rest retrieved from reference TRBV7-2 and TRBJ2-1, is GAGVSQSPSNKVTEKGKDVELRCDPISGHTALYWYRQSLGQGLEFLIYFQGNSAPDKSGLPSDRFSAERTGGSVSTLTIQRTQQEDSAVYLCASSYRDSSYNEQFFGPGTRLTVL.

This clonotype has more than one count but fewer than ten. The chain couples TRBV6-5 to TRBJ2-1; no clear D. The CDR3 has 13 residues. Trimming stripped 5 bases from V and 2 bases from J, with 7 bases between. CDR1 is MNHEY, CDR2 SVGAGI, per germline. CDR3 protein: CASSAPAYNEQFF. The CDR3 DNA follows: TGTGCCAGCAGTGCCCCCGCCTACAATGAGCAGTTCTTC.

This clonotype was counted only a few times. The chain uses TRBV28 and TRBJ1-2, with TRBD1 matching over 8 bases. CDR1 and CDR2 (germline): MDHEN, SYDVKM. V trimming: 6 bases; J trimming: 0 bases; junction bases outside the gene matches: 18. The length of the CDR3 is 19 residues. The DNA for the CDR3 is TGTGCCAGCAGGGGAGCCGGACAGGGCCCTTCTCTTTCTAACTATGGCTACACCTTC. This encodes CASRGAGQGPSLSNYGYTF.

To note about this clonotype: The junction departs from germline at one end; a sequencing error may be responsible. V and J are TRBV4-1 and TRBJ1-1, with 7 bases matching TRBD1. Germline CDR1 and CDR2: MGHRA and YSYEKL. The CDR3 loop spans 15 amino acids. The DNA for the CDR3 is TGTGCCAGCAGCCAAGAACAGGGACAGTACACTGAAGCTTTCTTT. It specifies CASSQEQGQYTEAFF.

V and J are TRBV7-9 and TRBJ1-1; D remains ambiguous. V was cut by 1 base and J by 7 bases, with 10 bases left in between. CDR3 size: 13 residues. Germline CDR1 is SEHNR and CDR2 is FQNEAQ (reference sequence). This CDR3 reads CASSLDPPDEAFF. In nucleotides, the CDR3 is TGTGCCAGCAGCTTAGATCCCCCAGATGAAGCTTTCTTT.

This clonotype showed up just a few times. Here the CDR3 reads CASRTGITDTEAFF. CDR3 DNA sequence: TGTGCCAGCAGGACGGGGATCACGGACACTGAAGCTTTCTTT. The V and J genes are TRBV7-8 and TRBJ1-1, with D uncertain. Germline V gene sequence: CDR1 SGHVS, CDR2 FQNEAQ. The CDR3 loop spans 14 amino acids. With 6 bases removed from V and 3 bases from J, the gap between germline ends came to 14 bases. The full variable domain, in which reference TRBV7-8 and TRBJ1-1 provide the parts outside the CDR3, is GAGVSQSPRYKVAKRGQDVALRCDPISGHVSLFWYQQALGQGPEFLTYFQNEAQLDKSGLPSDRFFAERPEGSVSTLKIQRTQQEDSAVYLCASRTGITDTEAFFGQGTRLTVV.

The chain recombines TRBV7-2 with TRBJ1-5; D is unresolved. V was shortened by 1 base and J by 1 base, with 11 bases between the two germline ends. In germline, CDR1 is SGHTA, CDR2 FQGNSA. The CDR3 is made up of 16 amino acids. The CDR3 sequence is CASSLGSEVSNQPQHF. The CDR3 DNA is TGTGCCAGCAGCTTAGGGTCAGAAGTAAGCAATCAGCCCCAGCATTTT.

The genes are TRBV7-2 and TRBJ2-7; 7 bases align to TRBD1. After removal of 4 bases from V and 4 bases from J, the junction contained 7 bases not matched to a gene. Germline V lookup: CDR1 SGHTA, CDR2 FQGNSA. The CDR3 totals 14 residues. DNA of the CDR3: TGTGCCAGCAGCTCCGTCGACAGGGTGTACGAGCAGTACTTC. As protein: CASSSVDRVYEQYF.

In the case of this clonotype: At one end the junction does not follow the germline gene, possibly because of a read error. CDR3 DNA: TGCGCCAGCAGCCGGGGCAACGAGCAGTACTTC. Its protein product is CASSRGNEQYF. The genes are TRBV5-8 and TRBJ2-7; D may match TRBD1 or TRBD2 (5 bases each). The CDR3 loop spans 11 amino acids. CDR1 and CDR2 (germline): SGHTS, YDEGEE.

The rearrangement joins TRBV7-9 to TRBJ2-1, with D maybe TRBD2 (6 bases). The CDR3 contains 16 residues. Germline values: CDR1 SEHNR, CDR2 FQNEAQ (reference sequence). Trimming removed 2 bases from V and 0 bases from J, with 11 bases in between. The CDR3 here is CASSLPAGNSYNEQFF. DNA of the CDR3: TGTGCCAGCAGCTTACCCGCGGGGAACTCCTACAATGAGCAGTTCTTC.